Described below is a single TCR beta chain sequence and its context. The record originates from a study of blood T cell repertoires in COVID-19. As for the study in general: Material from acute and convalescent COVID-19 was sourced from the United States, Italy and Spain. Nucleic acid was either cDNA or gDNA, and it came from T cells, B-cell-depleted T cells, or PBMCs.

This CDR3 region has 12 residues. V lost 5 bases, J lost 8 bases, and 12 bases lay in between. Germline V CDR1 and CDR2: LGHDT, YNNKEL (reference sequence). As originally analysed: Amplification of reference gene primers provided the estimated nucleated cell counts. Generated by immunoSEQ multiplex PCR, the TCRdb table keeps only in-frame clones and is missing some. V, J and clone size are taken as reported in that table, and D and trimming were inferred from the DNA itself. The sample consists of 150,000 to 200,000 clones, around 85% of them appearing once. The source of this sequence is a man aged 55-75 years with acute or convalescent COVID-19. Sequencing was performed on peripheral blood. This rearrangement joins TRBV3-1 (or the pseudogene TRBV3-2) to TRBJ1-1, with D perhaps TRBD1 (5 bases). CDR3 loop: CASSSRGGEAFF. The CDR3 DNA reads TGTGCCAGCAGCTCGCGGGGGGGGGAAGCTTTCTTT.